This T cell receptor (beta chain) originates from a study of control samples from healthy donors and cancer patients. Some clones are missing from TCRdb's copy, which holds only in-frame ones; the method was immunoSEQ multiplex PCR. The sample lists 150,000 to 200,000 clones, 85% to 90% occurring once. The CDR3 spans 12 residues. V lost 11 bases, J lost 4 bases, and 14 bases lay in between. Germline CDR1 reads MDHEN; CDR2 reads SYDVKM. Sequenced material: blood. This chain joins TRBV28 and TRBJ1-2; D not resolved. The TCR originated in a man between 18 and 29 years old in good health. The CDR3 DNA reads as TGTGCCTCCCGTCGACCGGGCTATGGCTACACCTTC. It is translated as CASRRPGYGYTF.